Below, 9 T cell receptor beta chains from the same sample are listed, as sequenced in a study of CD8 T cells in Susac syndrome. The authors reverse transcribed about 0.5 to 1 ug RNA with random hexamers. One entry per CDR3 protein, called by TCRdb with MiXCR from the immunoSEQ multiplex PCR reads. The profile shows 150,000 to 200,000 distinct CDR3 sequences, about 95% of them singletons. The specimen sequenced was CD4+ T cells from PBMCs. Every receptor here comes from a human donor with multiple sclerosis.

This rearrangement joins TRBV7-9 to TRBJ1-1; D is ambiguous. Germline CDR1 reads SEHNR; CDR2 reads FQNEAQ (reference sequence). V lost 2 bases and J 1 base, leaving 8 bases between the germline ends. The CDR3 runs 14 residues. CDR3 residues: CASSLPGENTEAFF. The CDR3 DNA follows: TGTGCCAGCAGCTTACCGGGCGAGAACACTGAAGCTTTCTTT.

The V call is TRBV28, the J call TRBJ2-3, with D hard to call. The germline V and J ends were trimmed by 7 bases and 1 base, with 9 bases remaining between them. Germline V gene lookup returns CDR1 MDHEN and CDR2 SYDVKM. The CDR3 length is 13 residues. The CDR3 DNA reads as TGTGCCAGCAACCTCCAGGGCACAGATACGCAGTATTTT. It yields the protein CASNLQGTDTQYF.

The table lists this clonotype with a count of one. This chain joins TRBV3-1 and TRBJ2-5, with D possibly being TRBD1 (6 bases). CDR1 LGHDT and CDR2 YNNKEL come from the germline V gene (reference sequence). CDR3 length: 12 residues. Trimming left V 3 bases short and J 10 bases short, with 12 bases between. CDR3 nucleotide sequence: TGTGCCAGCAGCCACCAGGGGAGCGTCCAGTACTTC. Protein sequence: CASSHQGSVQYF.

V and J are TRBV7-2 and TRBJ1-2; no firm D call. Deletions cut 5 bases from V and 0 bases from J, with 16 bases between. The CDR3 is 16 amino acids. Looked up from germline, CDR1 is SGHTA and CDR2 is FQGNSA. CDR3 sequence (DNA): TGTGCCAGCAGCCCCGCGGTGGCCCAAGCTAACTATGGCTACACCTTC. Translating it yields CASSPAVAQANYGYTF.

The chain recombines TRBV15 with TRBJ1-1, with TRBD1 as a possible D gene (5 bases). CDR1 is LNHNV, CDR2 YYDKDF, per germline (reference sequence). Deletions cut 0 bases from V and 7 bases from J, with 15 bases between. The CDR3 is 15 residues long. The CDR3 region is CATSRDVARGYEAFF. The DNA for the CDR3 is TGTGCCACCAGCAGAGATGTCGCGAGGGGATATGAAGCTTTCTTT.

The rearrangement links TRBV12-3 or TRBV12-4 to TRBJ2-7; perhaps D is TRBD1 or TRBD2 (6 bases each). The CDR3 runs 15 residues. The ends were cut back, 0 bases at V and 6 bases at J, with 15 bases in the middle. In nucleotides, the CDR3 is TGTGCCAGCAGTTTAGCGGGGGGCGATGGTCGCGAGCAGTACTTC. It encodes CASSLAGGDGREQYF.

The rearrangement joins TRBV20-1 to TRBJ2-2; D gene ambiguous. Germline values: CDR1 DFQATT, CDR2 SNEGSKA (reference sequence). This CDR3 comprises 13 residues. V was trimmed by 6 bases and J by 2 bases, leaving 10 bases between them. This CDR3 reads CSATATNTGELFF. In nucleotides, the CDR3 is TGCAGTGCGACGGCGACAAACACCGGGGAGCTGTTTTTT.

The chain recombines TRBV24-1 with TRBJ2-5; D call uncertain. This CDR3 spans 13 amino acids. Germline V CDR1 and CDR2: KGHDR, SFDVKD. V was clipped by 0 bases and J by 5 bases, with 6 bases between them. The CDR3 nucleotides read TGTGCCACCAGTGATTTGACATCTGAGACCCAGTACTTC. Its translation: CATSDLTSETQYF.

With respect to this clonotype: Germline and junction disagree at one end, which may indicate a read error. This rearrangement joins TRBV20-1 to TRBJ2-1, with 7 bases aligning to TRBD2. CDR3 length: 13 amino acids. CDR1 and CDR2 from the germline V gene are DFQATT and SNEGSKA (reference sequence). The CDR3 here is CSSRLAAYNEQFF. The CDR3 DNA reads TGCAGTTCTAGGCTAGCGGCCTACAATGAGCAGTTCTTC.